This entry describes one TCR beta chain. The antigen is unknown. V gave up 0 bases and J gave up 5 bases, with 10 bases separating them. The germline gives CDR1 LGHNA, CDR2 YSLEER. The CDR3 contains 14 residues. The sample is drawn from a study of cytomegalovirus exposure and HLA in healthy donors. Findings and caveats of the study: It was likely that a cluster of highly shared sequence variants was a sequencing artifact.

Primers: 60 Vbeta forward and 13 Jbeta reverse. Profiled with immunoSEQ multiplex PCR; TCRdb holds only in-frame clones, not every one. The sample has about 130,000 clones; the top ten hold around 1.6%. This sequence was found in a man between 18 and 29 years old in good health and CMV-seronegative. Input material: PBMCs. The V gene is TRBV4-3, the J gene TRBJ1-1, with D unclear. DNA of the CDR3: TGCGCCAGCAGCCAAGATGCGGGTAGGACTGAAGCTTTCTTT. This codes for CASSQDAGRTEAFF.